This T cell receptor beta chain was sequenced in a study of T cells in Graves' hyperthyroidism and ophthalmopathy. There were TCR beta CDR3 regions amplified from RNA transcripts. HTBI primers were employed in a first-round RT-PCR of the TCR CDR3. Each CDR3 protein is one row after TCRdb ran MiXCR on the multiplex PCR reads. The table records over 250,000 distinct CDR3 sequences, less than 30% of them present only once. Patients aged 18 to 65 with hyperthyroidism were newly diagnosed, with duration under 2 months. The ends lost 2 bases at V and 4 bases at J; junction bases unmatched: 16. Looked up from germline, CDR1 is GTSNPN and CDR2 is SVGIG (reference sequence). The CDR3 has 17 amino acids.

The V and J genes are TRBV30 and TRBJ2-5, with 7 positions matching TRBD1. Sample: blood. The TCR originated in a man aged 35 to 55 with Graves' hyperthyroidism that later progressed to Graves' ophthalmopathy. The CDR3 nucleotides read TGTGCCTGGAGTTTAGGGTCCCTTACAGGGGCTTTAGAGACCCAGTACTTC. Amino acids: CAWSLGSLTGALETQYF. Together with reference TRBV30 and TRBJ2-5, the CDR3 gives the full variable domain: SQTIHQWPATLVQPVGSPLSLECTVEGTSNPNLYWYRQAAGRGLQLLFYSVGIGQISSEVPQNLSASRPQDRQFILSSKKLLLSDSGFYLCAWSLGSLTGALETQYFGPGTRLLVL.